This T cell receptor beta chain was identified during a study of T cell changes during pregnancy in multiple sclerosis. Sequencing was performed with immunoSEQ multiplex PCR; in TCRdb, only in-frame clones are kept and a portion is missing. This sample yields about 50,000 clones, of which around 90% are seen a single time; under 6.5% belongs to the top ten. Between the trimmed V and J ends, which lost 0 bases and 4 bases, there was a span of 13 bases. This CDR3 region has 16 residues. Germline V gives CDR1 SGHRS, CDR2 YFSETQ. The sequence came from a female donor in good health, enrolled as a control in a pregnancy study. The rearrangement joins TRBV5-1 to TRBJ2-2; D may be TRBD1 (5 bases). Sequenced here: peripheral blood, sampled after pregnancy. The CDR3 sequence: CASSLVQGRGTGELFF. CDR3 coding DNA: TGCGCCAGCAGCTTGGTGCAGGGAAGGGGCACCGGGGAGCTGTTTTTT.